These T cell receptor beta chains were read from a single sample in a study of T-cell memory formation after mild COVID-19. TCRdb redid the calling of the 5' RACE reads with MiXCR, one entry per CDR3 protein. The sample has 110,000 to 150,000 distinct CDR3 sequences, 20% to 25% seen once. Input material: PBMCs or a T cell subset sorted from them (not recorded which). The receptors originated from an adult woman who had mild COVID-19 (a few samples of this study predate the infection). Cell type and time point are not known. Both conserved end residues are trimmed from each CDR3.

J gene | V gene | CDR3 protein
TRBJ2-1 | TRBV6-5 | ASSYDGPSSYNEQF
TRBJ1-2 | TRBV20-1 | SARDRVHYGYT
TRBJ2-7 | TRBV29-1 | SAGTTYEQY
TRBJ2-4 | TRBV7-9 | ASSNTKAKNIQY
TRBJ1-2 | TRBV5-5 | ASSLWGEVDGYT
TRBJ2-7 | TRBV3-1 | ASSQDLGGSFTYEQY
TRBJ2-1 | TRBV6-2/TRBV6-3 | ASSYPSLDWSDNEQF
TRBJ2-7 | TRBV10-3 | AISEVMTYEQY
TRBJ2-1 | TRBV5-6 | ASSLLAGANNEQF
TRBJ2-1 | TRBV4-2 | ASSQDVDLGTGMDNEQF
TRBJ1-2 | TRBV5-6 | ASSLPSGGYT
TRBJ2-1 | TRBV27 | ASSSTGHQF
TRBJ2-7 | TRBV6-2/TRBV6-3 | ASSYFGLAGEGGEQY
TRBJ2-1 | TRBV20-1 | SAPTLRREPYNEQF
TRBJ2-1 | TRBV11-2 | ASSSGLAYNEQF
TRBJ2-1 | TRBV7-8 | ASRSSPRVGSYNEQF
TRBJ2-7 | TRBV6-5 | ASSNRDTTYEQY
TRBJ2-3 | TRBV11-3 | ASSGLEADTQY
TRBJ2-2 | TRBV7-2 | ASSWRVLGTGELF
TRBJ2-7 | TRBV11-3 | ASSSRERGAVYEQY
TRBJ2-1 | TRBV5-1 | ASSLGTDRGYYNEQF
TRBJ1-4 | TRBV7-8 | ASKRTASNEKLF
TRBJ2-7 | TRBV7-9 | ASSPRDTPYEQY
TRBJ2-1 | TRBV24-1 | ATSDLGLENQF
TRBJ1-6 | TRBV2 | ASGDRDGTYNSPLH
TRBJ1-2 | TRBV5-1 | ASSLAYNYGYT
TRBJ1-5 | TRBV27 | ASSLLVRGQPQH
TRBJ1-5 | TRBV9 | ASSVGAGDQPQH